The 29 T cell receptor beta chains below were found in one sample sequenced in a study of CD8 T cells in Susac syndrome. About 0.45 to 1 ug RNA was reverse transcribed with random hexamers. Each CDR3 protein is one row after TCRdb ran MiXCR on the immunoSEQ multiplex PCR reads. The sample consists of more than 75,000 distinct CDR3 sequences, 90% to 95% of them appearing once. The sample taken for sequencing was CD8+ T cells from PBMCs. These receptors originate from a human donor in good health.

This chain joins TRBV20-1 and TRBJ2-7; D not certain. Trimming cost V 3 bases and J 1 base, with 7 bases left between them. Germline loops: CDR1 DFQATT, CDR2 SNEGSKA (reference sequence). This CDR3 has 12 amino acids. In nucleotides, the CDR3 is TGCAGTGCTAGGACTGGTTCCTACGAGCAGTACTTC. Translated: CSARTGSYEQYF.

This chain links TRBV27 with TRBJ2-1; possibly TRBD1 or TRBD2 for D (5 bases each). Trimming left V 2 bases short and J 6 bases short, with 8 bases between. Germline V gene lookup returns CDR1 MNHEY and CDR2 SMNVEV (reference sequence). The length of the CDR3 is 13 residues. The CDR3: CASSLEGRNEQFF. The CDR3 DNA reads TGTGCCAGCAGTTTAGAGGGGCGCAATGAGCAGTTCTTC.

In its sample, this clonotype ranks as medium-sized. The V and J genes are TRBV7-2 and TRBJ2-7; D not resolved. The CDR3 loop spans 16 amino acids. V lost 1 base to trimming and J lost 2 bases, with 15 bases between them. Germline CDR1 reads SGHTA; CDR2 reads FQGNSA. The CDR3 nucleotides are TGTGCCAGCAGCTTAGAAGGCGGCCCTACACCCTACGAGCAGTACTTC. It codes for CASSLEGGPTPYEQYF. Full variable domain (remainder filled in from reference TRBV7-2 and TRBJ2-7): GAGVSQSPSNKVTEKGKDVELRCDPISGHTALYWYRQSLGQGLEFLIYFQGNSAPDKSGLPSDRFSAERTGGSVSTLTIQRTQQEDSAVYLCASSLEGGPTPYEQYFGPGTRLTVT.

The V call is TRBV9, the J call TRBJ1-1; TRBD1 agrees at 10 bases. The CDR3 is 14 amino acids. The ends lost 3 bases at V and 5 bases at J; junction bases unmatched: 4. Germline lookup yields CDR1 SGDLS and CDR2 YYNGEE. In DNA form, the CDR3 reads TGTGCCAGCAGCGCGGACAGGGGGAGAACTGAAGCTTTCTTT. Translating gives CASSADRGRTEAFF. Variable domain in full (rest from reference TRBV9 and TRBJ1-1): DSGVTQTPKHLITATGQRVTLRCSPRSGDLSVYWYQQSLDQGLQFLIQYYNGEERAKGNILERFSAQQFPDLHSELNLSSLELGDSALYFCASSADRGRTEAFFGQGTRLTVV.

The J gene is TRBJ2-6, the V gene TRBV6-1; 9 bases match TRBD2. Germline V gene data show CDR1 as MNHNS and CDR2 as SASEGT. V was pared by 6 bases and J by 4 bases, with 13 bases of the junction left unmatched. The CDR3 contains 18 residues. Here the CDR3 DNA reads TGTGCCAGCAGATCTCCGGGACTAGCAGCGTGGGGGGCCAACGTCCTGACTTTC. Translated, it gives CASRSPGLAAWGANVLTF.

The CDR3, as DNA: TGCAGTGCAAACTCTGGAAACACCATATATTTT. The encoded protein is CSANSGNTIYF. This chain links TRBV20-1 with TRBJ1-3; D gene ambiguous. V was cut by 6 bases and J by 0 bases, with 3 bases left in between. This CDR3 contains 11 residues. CDR1 and CDR2 from the germline V gene are DFQATT and SNEGSKA (reference sequence).

In its sample, this clonotype was seen once. V is TRBV7-9 and J is TRBJ1-2; D remains ambiguous. This CDR3 is built from 16 residues. Germline CDR1 reads SEHNR; CDR2 reads FQNEAQ (reference sequence). V lost 1 base, J lost 0 bases, and 12 bases lay in between. The CDR3 DNA reads as TGTGCCAGCAGCTTAGAATCGGGCGGCGCTAACTATGGCTACACCTTC. Protein product: CASSLESGGANYGYTF.

This chain joins TRBV29-1 and TRBJ2-7; D assignment may be TRBD1 or TRBD2 (6 bases each). CDR3 length: 16 amino acids. The germline V gene has CDR1 SQVTM and CDR2 ANQGSEA. V shed 3 bases and J shed 0 bases, with 18 bases lying between them. The CDR3 DNA is TGCAGCGTTGAGGGCCTCACAGGGCGGGGCTCCTACGAGCAGTACTTC. Encoded protein: CSVEGLTGRGSYEQYF.

This clonotype has just a few counts. The gene calls are TRBV5-5 and TRBJ2-1; D may be TRBD1 or TRBD2 (5 bases each). Germline loops: CDR1 SGHKS, CDR2 YYEKEE (reference sequence). Trimming cost V 4 bases and J 0 bases, with 14 bases left between them. This CDR3 comprises 16 residues. This CDR3 is CASSPRAGSSYNEQFF. The CDR3 DNA is TGTGCCAGCAGCCCGCGGGCAGGGAGCTCCTACAATGAGCAGTTCTTC. The full variable domain, completed using reference TRBV5-5 and TRBJ2-1, is DAGVTQSPTHLIKTRGQQVTLRCSPISGHKSVSWYQQVLGQGPQFIFQYYEKEERGRGNFPDRFSARQFPNYSSELNVNALLLGDSALYLCASSPRAGSSYNEQFFGPGTRLTVL.

This sequence joins TRBV7-2 and TRBJ2-5; 12 nucleotides agree with TRBD2. Germline-derived CDR1 and CDR2 are SGHTA and FQGNSA. V lost 7 bases and J lost 4; bases outside the gene matches: 7. The CDR3 contains 15 residues. The CDR3 protein is CASTSSGGAGETQYF. The CDR3 DNA follows: TGTGCCAGCACCTCTAGCGGGGGGGCCGGAGAGACCCAGTACTTC. The variable domain in full, completed from reference TRBV7-2 and TRBJ2-5, reads GAGVSQSPSNKVTEKGKDVELRCDPISGHTALYWYRQSLGQGLEFLIYFQGNSAPDKSGLPSDRFSAERTGGSVSTLTIQRTQQEDSAVYLCASTSSGGAGETQYFGPGTRLLVL.

The chain links TRBV12-3 or TRBV12-4 to TRBJ2-1; no clear D. V dropped 6 bases and J dropped 7 bases, with 4 bases sitting between them. The CDR3 runs 10 residues. CDR3 region: CASSQNEQFF. CDR3 nucleotides: TGTGCCAGCAGCCAGAATGAGCAGTTCTTC.

The J gene is TRBJ1-5, the V gene TRBV21-1; TRBD1 reflects the table's D call only, with no check against the DNA. TRBV21-1 is tagged as a pseudogene. CDR3 length: 16 residues. CDR3 sequence: CASSKDRTPSDQPQHF. CDR3 sequence (DNA): TGTGCCAGCAGCAAAGATCGGACACCGAGCGATCAGCCCCAGCATTTT.

The V gene is TRBV5-8, the J gene TRBJ2-3; 9 positions match TRBD1. The CDR3 has 15 residues. Germline V gene data show CDR1 as SGHTS and CDR2 as YDEGEE. The V gene end was trimmed by 4 bases and the J gene end by 6 bases; junction bases not matched to a gene: 9. The chain's CDR3 is CASSGTGQRTDTQYF. CDR3 DNA: TGTGCCAGCAGCGGGACAGGGCAGCGTACGGATACGCAGTATTTT.

The J gene is TRBJ2-5, the V gene TRBV9, with D possibly TRBD1 on 5 matching bases. This CDR3 spans 15 amino acids. Looked up from germline, CDR1 is SGDLS and CDR2 is YYNGEE. Trimming pared 0 bases from V and 5 bases from J, leaving 14 bases between. The CDR3 is CASSVGEGATETQYF. Written as DNA, the CDR3 is TGTGCCAGCAGCGTAGGAGAAGGGGCAACGGAGACCCAGTACTTC.

The chain links TRBV27 to TRBJ2-1, with unresolved D. From germline, CDR1 is MNHEY and CDR2 SMNVEV (reference sequence). V lost 8 bases and J 5 bases, leaving 4 bases between the germline ends. The CDR3 has 10 residues. CDR3: CASGDNEQFF. CDR3 coding DNA: TGTGCCAGCGGGGACAATGAGCAGTTCTTC.

This rearrangement joins TRBV4-1 to TRBJ1-4; D unresolved. With 1 base removed from V and 2 bases from J, the gap between germline ends came to 11 bases. Germline assignment: CDR1 MGHRA and CDR2 YSYEKL. CDR3 length: 16 amino acids. DNA of the CDR3: TGCGCCAGCAGCCAAGTGGAAGGGAGGACTAATGAAAAACTGTTTTTT. This gives the protein CASSQVEGRTNEKLFF.

The chain employs TRBV12-3 or TRBV12-4 and TRBJ2-7; 9 bases align to TRBD1. The ends lost 3 bases at V and 3 bases at J; junction bases unmatched: 6. The CDR3 sequence is 15 residues long. CDR3 protein: CASSFGTGLFYEQYF. The CDR3 DNA is TGTGCCAGCAGTTTTGGGACAGGGTTATTCTACGAGCAGTACTTC.

This chain joins TRBV24-1 and TRBJ1-5; 11 positions match TRBD1. The CDR3 runs to 15 residues. V lost 4 bases to trimming and J lost 9 bases; unmatched junction nucleotides: 7. Germline V gene sequence: CDR1 KGHDR, CDR2 SFDVKD. In nucleotides, the CDR3 is TGTGCCACCAGTGACCTCGGGACAGGGGGTCGGCCCCAGCATTTT. Translation gives CATSDLGTGGRPQHF.

This clonotype was seen more than once but under ten times. This chain uses TRBV16 with TRBJ2-7; 8 bases line up with TRBD1. CDR3 length: 14 residues. From germline, CDR1 is KGHSY and CDR2 FQNENV. V shed 0 bases, J shed 6 bases, and the junction held 4 bases outside the gene matches. The CDR3 sequence: CASSQSGTGGEQYF. The CDR3 nucleotides are TGTGCCAGCAGCCAATCGGGTACAGGGGGCGAGCAGTACTTC.

The V gene is TRBV7-8, the J gene TRBJ2-7; possibly TRBD1 or TRBD2 for D (5 bases each). Trimming took off 6 bases at V and 3 bases at J, with 6 bases between the two ends. CDR1 SGHVS and CDR2 FQNEAQ come from the germline V gene. The CDR3 covers 11 residues. The CDR3 sequence: CASRGVYEQYF. The CDR3 DNA follows: TGTGCCAGCAGGGGGGTCTACGAGCAGTACTTC.

The rearrangement joins TRBV2 to TRBJ1-3; D remains unclear. The V end was cut by 3 bases, the J end by 2 bases, with 14 bases between. The CDR3 totals 16 residues. CDR1 and CDR2 (germline): SNHLY, FYNNEI. The CDR3 sequence: CASSDPRESPGNTIYF. CDR3 sequence (DNA): TGTGCCAGCAGTGACCCCCGGGAATCCCCTGGAAACACCATATATTTT.

This clonotype was seen just once. This chain joins TRBV30 and TRBJ1-2; D remains ambiguous. Trimming cost V 2 bases and J 4 bases, with 11 bases left between them. The length of the CDR3 is 13 residues. From germline, CDR1 is GTSNPN and CDR2 SVGIG (reference sequence). This CDR3 reads CAWSPTGFYGYTF. CDR3 coding DNA: TGTGCCTGGAGTCCGACGGGGTTCTATGGCTACACCTTC.

This clonotype was seen only once. CDR3 loop: CASSLEGYGTEAFF. The CDR3 nucleotides are TGTGCCAGCAGTTTAGAAGGGTACGGCACTGAAGCTTTCTTT. This rearrangement joins TRBV12-3 or TRBV12-4 to TRBJ1-1; D not resolved. The V end was cut by 1 base, the J end by 4 bases, with 10 bases between. The CDR3 is 14 residues long.

The rearrangement uses TRBV7-8 and TRBJ1-4; no clear D. Trimming removed 5 bases from V and 6 bases from J, with 13 bases in between. The CDR3 loop spans 14 amino acids. CDR1 and CDR2 from the germline V gene are SGHVS and FQNEAQ. DNA of the CDR3: TGTGCCAGCAGCCCCGACATGGGCTATGAAAAACTGTTTTTT. It is translated as CASSPDMGYEKLFF.

The chain uses TRBV9 and TRBJ1-4; the D gene is possibly TRBD1 (6 bases). Trimming removed 0 bases from V and 0 bases from J, with 9 bases in between. In germline, CDR1 is SGDLS, CDR2 YYNGEE. This CDR3 spans 16 amino acids. In nucleotides, the CDR3 is TGTGCCAGCAGCGTAGCCTACAGGGCAACTAATGAAAAACTGTTTTTT. Protein sequence: CASSVAYRATNEKLFF.

The CDR3 nucleotides read TGTGCCAGCAGTGAAGGACCCGGGAGTCCCTACGAGCAGTACTTC. This encodes CASSEGPGSPYEQYF. This sequence joins TRBV6-1 and TRBJ2-7; possible D gene TRBD2, 6 bases. Per the germline V gene, CDR1 is MNHNS and CDR2 is SASEGT. V was pared by 1 base and J by 2 bases, with 12 bases between. This CDR3 has 15 amino acids.

The V gene is TRBV3-1, the J gene TRBJ2-7; 9 bases are a match to TRBD1. After removal of 0 bases from V and 3 bases from J, the junction contained 3 bases not matched to a gene. The germline V gene encodes CDR1 LGHDT and CDR2 YNNKEL (reference sequence). The CDR3 sequence is 15 residues long. CDR3: CASSQDWDRDYEQYF. The DNA for the CDR3 is TGTGCCAGCAGCCAAGATTGGGACAGGGACTACGAGCAGTACTTC.

This chain uses TRBV11-2 with TRBJ2-3; a weak D match, TRBD2 (7 bases). V was shortened by 5 bases and J by 2 bases, with 17 bases between the two germline ends. CDR3 size: 16 residues. Germline-derived CDR1 and CDR2 are SGHAT and FQNNGV. The CDR3 spells CASSPAGGAFTDTQYF. The CDR3 bases are TGTGCCAGCAGCCCCGCTGGGGGGGCCTTCACAGATACGCAGTATTTT.

In this sample, this clonotype turned up once. V is TRBV4-1 and J is TRBJ2-7; D is perhaps TRBD1 (6 bases). V gave up 1 base and J gave up 2 bases, with 12 bases separating them. The V gene's germline CDR1 is MGHRA and CDR2 YSYEKL. The CDR3 has 15 amino acids. The CDR3 DNA follows: TGCGCCAGCAGCCAAGTAAGGGGGAATACCTACGAGCAGTACTTC. Residues: CASSQVRGNTYEQYF.